These T cell receptor beta chains were read from a single sample in a study of cytomegalovirus exposure and HLA in healthy donors. Sequencing was performed with immunoSEQ multiplex PCR; in TCRdb, only in-frame clones are kept and a portion is missing. This sample yields 70,000 to 95,000 clones, of which around 76% are seen a single time; 10% belongs to the top ten. The sequenced sample consisted of PBMCs. These receptors were collected from a man younger than 40 in good health and CMV-seropositive. CDR3s include the opening cysteine and the closing phenylalanine or tryptophan. The D gene is left open where the match is weak. Not every row has a clone size; where given, it reads once, few, many or a size class.

TRBJ1-1,.,TRBV5-1,.,TGCGCCAGCAGCTTGGTAGGACTCGGCGGGAACACTGAAGCTTTCTTT,CASSLVGLGGNTEAFF
TRBJ1-1,few,TRBV6-5,.,TGTGCCAGCAGTTTGCACCTAAACACTGAAGCTTTCTTT,CASSLHLNTEAFF
TRBJ2-3,.,TRBV7-2,.,TGTGCCAGCTCAACTAATGCAGATACGCAGTATTTT,CASSTNADTQYF
TRBJ1-3,few,TRBV7-2,.,TGTGCCAGCGGTCACAGTCCTGGAAACACCATATATTTT,CASGHSPGNTIYF
TRBJ2-3,.,TRBV9,.,TGTGCCAGCAACCAAGAGGGGACACCTAGCACAGATACGCAGTATTTT,CASNQEGTPSTDTQYF
TRBJ2-3,.,TRBV6-5,TRBD2,TGTGCCAGCAGTTACTCGAGGCTAGCGGCGGATACGCAGTATTTT,CASSYSRLAADTQYF
TRBJ1-3,few,TRBV21-1,.,TGTGCCAGCAGCCCTAAGTATCTCTCTGGAAACACCATATATTTT,CASSPKYLSGNTIYF
TRBJ1-5,.,TRBV2,.,TGTGCCAGCAGTGAGTATATGGGGGCAGATCAGCCCCAGCATTTT,CASSEYMGADQPQHF
TRBJ2-1,.,TRBV4-3,TRBD2,TGCGCCAGCGGCTCAAGCGGGGAGGGGTACTACAATGAGCAGTTCTTC,CASGSSGEGYYNEQFF
TRBJ2-5,.,TRBV7-2,TRBD2,TGTGCCAGCAGCTTCGGGGGGGGAGAGACCCAGTACTTC,CASSFGGGETQYF
TRBJ1-4,few,TRBV11-2,TRBD1,TGTGCCAGCAGCTTAGGACAGGGAGGCGTAAATGAAAAACTGTTTTTT,CASSLGQGGVNEKLFF
TRBJ2-3,.,TRBV6-1,TRBD1,TGTGCCAGCACCCCCGGGACAGTACAAGATACGCAGTATTTT,CASTPGTVQDTQYF
TRBJ1-4,.,TRBV4-2,TRBD1,TGTGCCAGCAGCCAGGACAGGATGAGGGAAAAACTGTTTTTT,CASSQDRMREKLFF
TRBJ2-3,.,TRBV2,.,TGTGCCAGCAGTGGAGGGTTGGCAGATACGCAGTATTTT,CASSGGLADTQYF
TRBJ2-4,.,TRBV7-9,.,TGTGCCAGCAGCTTCTCCGGGACAATGGGGGCCAAAAACATTCAGTACTTC,CASSFSGTMGAKNIQYF
TRBJ2-2,.,TRBV7-9,.,TGTGCCAGCAGCCCACAGGGAACCGGGGAGCTGTTTTTT,CASSPQGTGELFF
TRBJ1-5,.,TRBV2,TRBD1,TGTGCCAGCAGTACAGGGGGCACTCAGCCCCAGCATTTT,CASSTGGTQPQHF
TRBJ2-1,.,TRBV6-1,TRBD2,TGTGCCAGCAGGCCCGCGGGACTAATGTATAATGAGCAGTTCTTC,CASRPAGLMYNEQFF
TRBJ1-4,few,TRBV6-1,.,TGTGCCAGCAGTGAAGTCCAGGGGAAGAAGGCAGCTAATGAAAAACTGTTTTTT,CASSEVQGKKAANEKLFF
TRBJ1-1,few,TRBV6-5,TRBD1,TGTGCCAGCAGCCTCAAAGGGGGCCCGGCTGAAGCTTTCTTT,CASSLKGGPAEAFF
TRBJ1-2,.,TRBV5-1,TRBD1,TGCGCCAGCAGCCCCCAGAGGGACAGGGTACGGTTCTATGGCTACACCTTC,CASSPQRDRVRFYGYTF
TRBJ2-3,.,TRBV6-5,.,TGTGCCAGCAGTTCCGGACTCACAGATACGCAGTATTTT,CASSSGLTDTQYF
TRBJ1-1,few,TRBV7-7,.,TGTGCCAGCAGCTTTACAGAGAACACTGAAGCTTTCTTT,CASSFTENTEAFF
TRBJ2-1,.,TRBV9,TRBD2,TGTGCCAGCAGCGTCCGATCCGGGACTAGCGGTGATGAGCAGTTCTTC,CASSVRSGTSGDEQFF
TRBJ2-7,.,TRBV6-1,TRBD1,TGTGCCAGCAGTGTGGGGACAGGGAGCTCCTACGAGCAGTACTTC,CASSVGTGSSYEQYF
TRBJ1-6,.,TRBV7-8,TRBD1,TGTGCCAGCAGCTCGCTGTTTTCGCCCAGGGGGAACTATAATTCACCCCTCCACTTT,CASSSLFSPRGNYNSPLHF
TRBJ2-5,.,TRBV5-8,TRBD2,TGTGCCAGCAGCCTCGGGACTAGCGGGGGGACGAGGGAGACCCAGTACTTC,CASSLGTSGGTRETQYF
TRBJ1-1,.,TRBV19,.,TGTGCCAGTACCCAACGGAGGGGCCCGGCGAGGACTGAAGCTTTCTTT,CASTQRRGPARTEAFF
TRBJ1-5,.,TRBV2,.,TGTGCCAGCAGTGTCGGTCAGCCCCAGCATTTT,CASSVGQPQHF
TRBJ1-2,.,TRBV7-9,TRBD1,TGTGCCAGCAGCTTAGTTCCTGTTCGGGACAGCTTTTTCTATGGCTACACCTTC,CASSLVPVRDSFFYGYTF
TRBJ1-3,.,TRBV7-2,TRBD1,TGTGCCAGCAGCTCCCAGACAGGGGTCGGAAACACCATATATTTT,CASSSQTGVGNTIYF
TRBJ2-1,.,TRBV19,.,TGTGCCAGTAGTACCAAACTAGGGCGAGACAATGAGCAGTTCTTC,CASSTKLGRDNEQFF
TRBJ1-4,.,TRBV7-9,TRBD1,TGTTCCAGCAGCCCCAGTGTAGGGGGCATAAATGAAAAACTGTTTTTT,CSSSPSVGGINEKLFF
TRBJ2-1,.,TRBV6-4,.,TGTGCCAGCAGTGACTCGAATTCATCGGGGAATGAGCAGTTCTTC,CASSDSNSSGNEQFF
TRBJ2-1,.,TRBV6-5,.,TGTGCCAGCAGCTACTCCAGATACTCCTACAATGAGCAGTTCTTC,CASSYSRYSYNEQFF
TRBJ2-7,.,TRBV9,TRBD1,TGTGCCAGCAGCCACGGGGACAGGTACGAGCAGTACTTC,CASSHGDRYEQYF